These 23 T cell receptor beta chains were all obtained from the same sample, sequenced in a study of blood T cell repertoires in COVID-19. Assay used: immunoSEQ multiplex PCR; TCRdb lists only in-frame clones, some missing. This sample has about 120,000 clones, with roughly 84% found just once. Input material: peripheral blood. The receptors were gathered from a man aged 35 to 55 with acute or convalescent COVID-19.

The chain uses TRBV3-1 (or the pseudogene TRBV3-2) and TRBJ2-4, with D possibly TRBD2 on 5 matching bases. Germline V lookup: CDR1 LGHDT, CDR2 YNNKEL (reference sequence). The CDR3 has 15 residues. Trimming left V 4 bases short and J 0 bases short, with 10 bases between. The CDR3 sequence is CASSRAGLAKNIQYF. For the CDR3, the DNA is TGTGCCAGCAGCCGGGCAGGACTAGCCAAAAACATTCAGTACTTC.

This chain links TRBV29-1 with TRBJ2-1, with D possibly TRBD2 on 5 matching bases. This CDR3 has 13 residues. Looked up from germline, CDR1 is SQVTM and CDR2 is ANQGSEA. V lost 2 bases and J lost 4, with 9 bases in between. CDR3 residues: CSVEKGVYNEQFF. The CDR3 coding sequence is TGCAGCGTTGAAAAGGGAGTTTACAATGAGCAGTTCTTC.

CDR3 in amino acids: CASSEGLLYEQYF. For the CDR3, the DNA is TGTGCCAGCAGTGAAGGACTTCTCTACGAGCAGTACTTC. The V and J genes are TRBV2 and TRBJ2-7; no clear D. The CDR3 spans 13 residues. Germline V gene lookup returns CDR1 SNHLY and CDR2 FYNNEI. V was trimmed by 1 base and J by 3 bases, leaving 7 bases between them. Complete variable domain (other parts from reference TRBV2 and TRBJ2-7): EPEVTQTPSHQVTQMGQEVILRCVPISNHLYFYWYRQILGQKVEFLVSFYNNEISEKSEIFDDQFSVERPDGSNFTLKIRSTKLEDSAMYFCASSEGLLYEQYFGPGTRLTVT.

This clone occurred a few times. The J gene is TRBJ1-6, the V gene TRBV6-1; D not resolved. The CDR3 extends over 14 amino acids. Germline values: CDR1 MNHNS, CDR2 SASEGT. With 3 bases removed from V and 7 bases from J, the gap between germline ends came to 10 bases. CDR3 nucleotides: TGTGCCAGCAGTGATCTGGGGAGGAATTCACCCCTCCACTTT. As protein: CASSDLGRNSPLHF.

In this sample, this clone turned up once. The V and J genes are TRBV14 and TRBJ2-5; no reliable D call. V was trimmed by 1 base and J by 7 bases, leaving 13 bases between them. In germline, CDR1 is SGHDN, CDR2 FVKESK. This CDR3 is 14 amino acids long. The CDR3 loop reads CASSQAWSGGTQYF. As DNA, the CDR3 is TGTGCCAGCAGCCAAGCGTGGTCAGGTGGGACCCAGTACTTC.

This chain joins TRBV5-1 and TRBJ2-3, with 8 bases lining up with TRBD2. This CDR3 is 14 amino acids long. V shed 2 bases, J shed 7 bases, and the junction held 6 bases outside the gene matches. From germline, CDR1 is SGHRS and CDR2 YFSETQ. The DNA of the CDR3 is TGCGCCAGCAGCTTCGCGGGGGGCTTTAATACGCAGTATTTT. Its protein is CASSFAGGFNTQYF.

The chain uses TRBV2 and TRBJ2-5; 9 bases match TRBD1. This CDR3 is 16 amino acids long. CDR1 is SNHLY, CDR2 FYNNEI, per germline. The V gene end was trimmed by 2 bases and the J gene end by 4 bases; junction bases not matched to a gene: 8. CDR3 DNA sequence: TGTGCCAGCAGTGAAAGACAGGGGGGTTTTTTAGAGACCCAGTACTTC. Translation: CASSERQGGFLETQYF.

The V gene is TRBV12-3 or TRBV12-4, the J gene TRBJ2-7; no firm D call. Trimming shortened V by 2 bases and J by 6 bases, and 5 bases separated the two germline ends. CDR3 size: 11 residues. The CDR3 is CASSLFGEQYF. For the CDR3, the DNA is TGTGCCAGCAGTTTATTCGGCGAGCAGTACTTC.

This clone was picked up a small number of times. The J gene is TRBJ1-1, the V gene TRBV7-2, with 7 bases fitting TRBD1. The ends lost 5 bases at V and 5 bases at J; junction bases unmatched: 5. Germline values: CDR1 SGHTA, CDR2 FQGNSA. The CDR3 runs to 13 residues. DNA for the CDR3: TGTGCCAGCAGCAAGCGACAGGGAACTGAAGCTTTCTTT. Translated: CASSKRQGTEAFF. Supplemented by reference TRBV7-2 and TRBJ1-1, the full variable domain reads GAGVSQSPSNKVTEKGKDVELRCDPISGHTALYWYRQSLGQGLEFLIYFQGNSAPDKSGLPSDRFSAERTGGSVSTLTIQRTQQEDSAVYLCASSKRQGTEAFFGQGTRLTVV.

This chain joins TRBV19 and TRBJ1-4; maybe TRBD1 (5 bases). Trimming removed 3 bases from V and 0 bases from J, with 8 bases in between. The CDR3 covers 15 residues. Germline CDR1 is LNHDA and CDR2 is SQIVND (reference sequence). CDR3 DNA: TGTGCCAGTAGTATTACCAGGGCAACTAATGAAAAACTGTTTTTT. Translated, it gives CASSITRATNEKLFF. Full variable domain (missing parts from reference TRBV19 and TRBJ1-4): DGGITQSPKYLFRKEGQNVTLSCEQNLNHDAMYWYRQDPGQGLRLIYYSQIVNDFQKGDIAEGYSVSREKKESFPLTVTSAQKNPTAFYLCASSITRATNEKLFFGSGTQLSVL.

This chain links TRBV6-6 with TRBJ1-4, with D hard to call. The CDR3 length is 12 residues. Deletions cut 8 bases from V and 11 bases from J, with 15 bases between. Germline CDR1 MNHNY, CDR2 SVGAGI (reference sequence). Written as DNA, the CDR3 is TGTGCCAGCGCGTGGAATCCGGGGAAACTGTTTTTT. It codes for CASAWNPGKLFF.

This clone was seen many times. The V and J genes are TRBV7-2 and TRBJ2-7; D remains unclear. Germline V gene lookup returns CDR1 SGHTA and CDR2 FQGNSA. V lost 2 bases and J lost 3, with 8 bases in between. There are 13 residues in the CDR3. The CDR3 sequence: CASSLSGRYEQYF. The CDR3 DNA follows: TGTGCCAGCAGCTTATCAGGTCGCTACGAGCAGTACTTC.

This clone was counted a few times. The chain combines TRBV3-1 (or the pseudogene TRBV3-2) with TRBJ1-2, with 7 bases lining up with TRBD1. V was pared by 3 bases and J by 3 bases, with 1 base of the junction left unmatched. The CDR3 totals 13 residues. From germline, CDR1 is LGHDT and CDR2 YNNKEL (reference sequence). The CDR3 loop is CASSHTGDYGYTF. CDR3 sequence (DNA): TGTGCCAGCAGCCACACAGGGGACTATGGCTACACCTTC.

The chain is built from TRBV7-2 and TRBJ2-1; 9 nucleotides align to TRBD2. In germline, CDR1 is SGHTA, CDR2 FQGNSA. The CDR3 length is 15 residues. After removal of 0 bases from V and 7 bases from J, the junction contained 4 bases not matched to a gene. The DNA of the CDR3 is TGTGCCAGCAGCTTAGCGAGCGGGGGGAGGAATGAGCAGTTCTTC. As protein: CASSLASGGRNEQFF.

This clone was recorded a few times. The chain has TRBV6-5 and TRBJ2-7; D may be TRBD2 (6 bases). The CDR3 runs to 13 residues. Germline CDR1 reads MNHEY; CDR2 reads SVGAGI. Trimming removed 11 bases at V and 2 bases at J, with 16 bases between. CDR3 residues: CAAARGLTYEQYF. The CDR3 DNA reads TGTGCCGCGGCTCGGGGGTTAACCTACGAGCAGTACTTC.

The genes are TRBV27 and TRBJ2-3; 12 nucleotides match TRBD2. The ends lost 3 bases at V and 0 bases at J; junction bases unmatched: 4. The germline V gene has CDR1 MNHEY and CDR2 SMNVEV (reference sequence). This CDR3 comprises 17 residues. CDR3 in DNA: TGTGCCAGCAGTTTCCGGACTAGCGGGACTAGCACAGATACGCAGTATTTT. Translated: CASSFRTSGTSTDTQYF.

This clone was observed once. The V gene is TRBV6-1, the J gene TRBJ1-5; possibly TRBD1 for D (5 bases). The CDR3 extends over 17 amino acids. Trimming stripped 1 base from V and 5 bases from J, with 18 bases between. In germline, CDR1 is MNHNS, CDR2 SASEGT. The CDR3 region is CASSEGRGDPSHQPQHF. The CDR3 DNA sequence: TGTGCCAGCAGTGAAGGCCGGGGGGACCCATCGCATCAGCCCCAGCATTTT.

V gene TRBV16 combines with J gene TRBJ1-2; D call uncertain. Trimming pared 0 bases from V and 7 bases from J, leaving 12 bases between. CDR3 length: 14 amino acids. Germline V gene sequence: CDR1 KGHSY, CDR2 FQNENV. The CDR3 DNA reads TGTGCCAGCAGCCAATCGGGCAGGCCCCTTGGCTACACCTTC. It yields the protein CASSQSGRPLGYTF. Together with reference TRBV16 and TRBJ1-2, the CDR3 gives the full variable domain: GEEVAQTPKHLVRGEGQKAKLYCAPIKGHSYVFWYQQVLKNEFKFLISFQNENVFDETGMPKERFSAKCLPNSPCSLEIQATKLEDSAVYFCASSQSGRPLGYTFGSGTRLTVV.

In its sample, this clone was seen a few times. This chain joins TRBV19 and TRBJ2-7, with D perhaps matching TRBD1 (5 bases). V lost 1 base and J 5 bases, leaving 12 bases between the germline ends. CDR3 length: 14 amino acids. Germline lookup yields CDR1 LNHDA and CDR2 SQIVND (reference sequence). The CDR3 nucleotides read TGTGCCAGTAGTATAGTCGGACATCTAAACGAGCAGTACTTC. The encoded protein is CASSIVGHLNEQYF.

The J gene is TRBJ1-2, the V gene TRBV7-9; 11 bases match TRBD1. Germline V lookup: CDR1 SEHNR, CDR2 FQNEAQ (reference sequence). The CDR3 contains 18 residues. Unmatched junction bases numbered 13, after V lost 3 bases and J lost 4 bases. This CDR3 is CASSFVTIEGQGGYGYTF. The CDR3 bases are TGTGCCAGCAGCTTCGTGACGATAGAGGGACAGGGGGGCTATGGCTACACCTTC.

Concerning this clone: Other DNA sequences from this sample encode an identical CDR3 as well. The genes are TRBV7-9 and TRBJ2-7; D is unresolved. This CDR3 is 13 amino acids long. Trimming cost V 1 base and J 3 bases, with 7 bases left between them. Germline loops: CDR1 SEHNR, CDR2 FQNEAQ (reference sequence). The CDR3 coding sequence is TGTGCCAGCAGCTTAGGCGGCTTCTACGAGCAGTACTTC. This encodes CASSLGGFYEQYF.

This clone came up once. The chain combines TRBV14 with TRBJ1-6, with 7 nucleotides matching TRBD1. The CDR3 contains 17 residues. Germline V lookup: CDR1 SGHDN, CDR2 FVKESK. Germline trimming cut 0 bases from V and 7 bases from J; bases unmatched to any gene: 9. The CDR3 loop is CASSQEGGTEPNSPLHF. The CDR3 DNA follows: TGTGCCAGCAGCCAAGAAGGGGGGACAGAACCAAATTCACCCCTCCACTTT.

The chain combines TRBV24-1 with TRBJ1-2; 7 bases are shared with TRBD1. Germline V lookup: CDR1 KGHDR, CDR2 SFDVKD. The CDR3 sequence is 14 residues long. Trimming took 0 bases from V and 7 from J; bases not matched to a gene: 4. The CDR3 coding sequence is TGTGCCACCAGTGATTTGAACAGGGGACGTGGCTACACCTTC. It translates to CATSDLNRGRGYTF.